Listed here is a single TCR beta chain. As yet, its antigen is unknown. The sample originates from a study of cytomegalovirus exposure and HLA in healthy donors. The study, taken as a whole, reports: Published work reported that the classifier diagnosed cytomegalovirus status with high specificity and sensitivity. The authors confirmed in vitro that a few CMV-associated chains were specific for CMV antigens.

Repertoires were generated with immunoSEQ multiplex PCR, while TCRdb's copy carries only in-frame clones and drops some. The sample records 130,000 to 150,000 clones, 87% being singletons. The length of the CDR3 is 13 residues. V lost 7 bases, J lost 4 bases, and 7 bases stayed unmatched. Germline V gives CDR1 MNHNS, CDR2 SASEGT. This receptor was taken from a man between 18 and 35 years old in good health and CMV-seropositive. Sequencing was done on a sample of PBMCs. The V call is TRBV6-1, the J call TRBJ2-7; 7 nucleotides line up with TRBD1. In nucleotides, the CDR3 is TGTGCCAGCAAGGGGACAGCGCGATACGAGCAGTACTTC. This translates into CASKGTARYEQYF.